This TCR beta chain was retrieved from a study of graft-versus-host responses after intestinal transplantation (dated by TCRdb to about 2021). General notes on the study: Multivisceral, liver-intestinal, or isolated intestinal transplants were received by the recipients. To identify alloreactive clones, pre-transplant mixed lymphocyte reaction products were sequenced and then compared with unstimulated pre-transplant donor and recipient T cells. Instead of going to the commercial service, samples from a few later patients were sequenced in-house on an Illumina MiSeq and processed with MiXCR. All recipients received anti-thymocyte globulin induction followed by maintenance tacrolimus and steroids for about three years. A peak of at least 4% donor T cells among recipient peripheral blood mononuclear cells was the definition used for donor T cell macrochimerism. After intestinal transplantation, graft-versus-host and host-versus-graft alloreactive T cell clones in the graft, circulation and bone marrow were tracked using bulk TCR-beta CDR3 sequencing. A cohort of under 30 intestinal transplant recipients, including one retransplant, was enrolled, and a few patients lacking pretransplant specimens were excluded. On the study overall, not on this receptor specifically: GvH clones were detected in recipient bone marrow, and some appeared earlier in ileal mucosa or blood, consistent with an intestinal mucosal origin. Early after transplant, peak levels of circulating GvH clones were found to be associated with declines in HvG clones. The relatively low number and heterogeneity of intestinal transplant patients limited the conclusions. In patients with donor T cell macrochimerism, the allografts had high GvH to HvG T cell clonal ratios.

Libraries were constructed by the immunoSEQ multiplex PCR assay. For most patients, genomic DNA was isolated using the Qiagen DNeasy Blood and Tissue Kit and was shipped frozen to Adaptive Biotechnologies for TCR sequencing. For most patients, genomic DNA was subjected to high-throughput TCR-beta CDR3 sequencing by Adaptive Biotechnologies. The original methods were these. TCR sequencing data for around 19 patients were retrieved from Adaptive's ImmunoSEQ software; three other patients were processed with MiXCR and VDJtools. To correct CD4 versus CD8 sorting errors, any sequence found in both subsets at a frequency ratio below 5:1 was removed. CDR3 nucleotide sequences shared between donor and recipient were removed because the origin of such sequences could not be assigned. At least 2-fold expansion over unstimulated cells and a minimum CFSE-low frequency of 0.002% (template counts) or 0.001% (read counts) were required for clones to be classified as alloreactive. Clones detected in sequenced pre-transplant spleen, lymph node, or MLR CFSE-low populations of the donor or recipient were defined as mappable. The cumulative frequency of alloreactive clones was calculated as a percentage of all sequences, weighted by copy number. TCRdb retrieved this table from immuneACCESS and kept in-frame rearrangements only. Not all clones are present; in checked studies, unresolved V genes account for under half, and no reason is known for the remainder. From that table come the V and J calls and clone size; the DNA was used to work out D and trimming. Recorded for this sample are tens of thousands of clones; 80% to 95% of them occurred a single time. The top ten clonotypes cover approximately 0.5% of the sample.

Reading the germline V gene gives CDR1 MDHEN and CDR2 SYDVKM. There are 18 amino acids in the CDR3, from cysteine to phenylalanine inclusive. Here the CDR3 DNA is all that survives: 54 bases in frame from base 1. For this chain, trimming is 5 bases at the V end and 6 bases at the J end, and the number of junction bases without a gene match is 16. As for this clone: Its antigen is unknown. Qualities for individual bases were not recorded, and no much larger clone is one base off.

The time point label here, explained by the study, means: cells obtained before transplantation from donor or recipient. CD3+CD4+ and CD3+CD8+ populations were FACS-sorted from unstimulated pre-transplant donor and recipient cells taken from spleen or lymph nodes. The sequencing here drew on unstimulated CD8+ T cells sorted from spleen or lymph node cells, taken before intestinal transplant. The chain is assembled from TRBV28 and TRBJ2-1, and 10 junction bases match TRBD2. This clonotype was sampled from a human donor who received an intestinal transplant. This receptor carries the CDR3 CASSPPSNLAGVSNEQFF. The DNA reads TGTGCCAGCAGTCCTCCTAGTAATCTAGCGGGAGTTAGCAATGAGCAGTTCTTC.